The next 31 T cell receptor beta chains were all read from a single sample in a study of T cell responses to AZD1222 COVID-19 vaccine. This table comes from immunoSEQ multiplex PCR, and its TCRdb copy is limited to in-frame clones, with some not included. This sample has tens of thousands of clones; around 89% occur once, and the top ten carry roughly 27%. The sequencing here drew on peripheral blood, taken 28 days after the second AZD1222 dose. The receptors stem from an adult who received the AZD1222 COVID-19 vaccine.

The gene calls are TRBV18 and TRBJ2-5, with D unclear. From germline, CDR1 is KGHSH and CDR2 LQKENI. V gave up 0 bases and J gave up 4 bases, with 9 bases separating them. CDR3 length: 14 residues. The CDR3 loop is CASSPPEGSETQYF. DNA for the CDR3: TGTGCCAGCTCACCACCGGAAGGGTCAGAGACCCAGTACTTC.

The chain uses TRBV6-4 and TRBJ2-1; TRBD2 is a possible D gene (6 bases). V was trimmed by 2 bases and J by 2 bases, leaving 10 bases between them. The CDR3 totals 15 residues. Germline CDR1 and CDR2: MRHNA and SNTAGT. CDR3 in amino acids: CASSDRESPYNEQFF. CDR3 DNA sequence: TGTGCCAGCAGTGACCGGGAGTCGCCCTACAATGAGCAGTTCTTC.

The V call is TRBV2, the J call TRBJ2-7, with D unresolved. The CDR3 loop spans 10 amino acids. Deletions cut 5 bases from V and 3 bases from J, with 2 bases between. Germline V lookup: CDR1 SNHLY, CDR2 FYNNEI. The CDR3 sequence is CASSNYEQYF. In nucleotides, the CDR3 is TGTGCCAGCAGTAACTACGAGCAGTACTTC.

This chain connects TRBV18 to TRBJ1-1; 9 positions match TRBD1. CDR1 is KGHSH, CDR2 LQKENI, per germline. Losses at the gene ends were 3 bases for V and 1 base for J; bases not matched to a gene: 9. The CDR3 is 17 amino acids. CDR3 in DNA: TGTGCCAGCTCACCGGGGGGACAGGGTAGGGCGAACACTGAAGCTTTCTTT. Translation: CASSPGGQGRANTEAFF.

This clone turned up a few times. The chain couples TRBV3-1 (or the pseudogene TRBV3-2) to TRBJ1-1; D gene unclear. The CDR3 runs to 12 residues. Germline V gene data show CDR1 as LGHDT and CDR2 as YNNKEL (reference sequence). The germline V and J ends were trimmed by 3 bases and 0 bases, with 2 bases remaining between them. In DNA form, the CDR3 reads TGTGCCAGCAGCCATCTGAACACTGAAGCTTTCTTT. Protein: CASSHLNTEAFF.

The chain links TRBV19 to TRBJ2-7, with 8 bases identical to TRBD2. The CDR3 has 14 residues. Germline V gives CDR1 LNHDA, CDR2 SQIVND (reference sequence). The V gene end was trimmed by 10 bases and the J gene end by 0 bases; junction bases not matched to a gene: 8. CDR3: CATSSGGSSYEQYF. DNA of the CDR3: TGTGCCACCTCAAGCGGGGGCAGCTCCTACGAGCAGTACTTC. Variable domain in full (rest from reference TRBV19 and TRBJ2-7): DGGITQSPKYLFRKEGQNVTLSCEQNLNHDAMYWYRQDPGQGLRLIYYSQIVNDFQKGDIAEGYSVSREKKESFPLTVTSAQKNPTAFYLCATSSGGSSYEQYFGPGTRLTVT.

The rearrangement joins TRBV11-3 to TRBJ1-6, with TRBD1 matching 10 bases. The CDR3 has 14 amino acids. Germline loops: CDR1 SGHNT, CDR2 YENEEA. The V segment lost 8 bases and the J segment 9 bases; nucleotides outside the gene matches: 7. The chain's CDR3 is CASQGDRGRSPLHF. CDR3 DNA sequence: TGTGCCAGCCAAGGGGACAGGGGACGTTCACCCCTCCACTTT.

Comment on this clone: The junction does not match germline at one end; this may be a read error. The V and J genes are TRBV2 and TRBJ1-6; D is possibly TRBD1 (5 bases). Germline values: CDR1 SNHLY, CDR2 FYNNEI. CDR3 length: 12 residues. Here the CDR3 reads CASSEASLGGTF. The CDR3 coding sequence is TGTGCCAGCAGTGAAGCCTCCCTCGGAGGGACCTTT.

Written as DNA, the CDR3 is TGTGCCAGTACCCCCGAGGGCGAGTTCTATGGCTACACCTTC. This codes for CASTPEGEFYGYTF. This sequence joins TRBV19 and TRBJ1-2, with D unclear. Germline-derived CDR1 and CDR2 are LNHDA and SQIVND (reference sequence). V lost 7 bases and J lost 4, with 16 bases in between. This CDR3 region has 14 residues. The full variable domain, completed using reference TRBV19 and TRBJ1-2, is DGGITQSPKYLFRKEGQNVTLSCEQNLNHDAMYWYRQDPGQGLRLIYYSQIVNDFQKGDIAEGYSVSREKKESFPLTVTSAQKNPTAFYLCASTPEGEFYGYTFGSGTRLTVV.

The chain couples TRBV2 to TRBJ2-4; D unclear. The germline V and J ends were trimmed by 2 bases and 2 bases, with 1 base remaining between them. The CDR3 loop spans 12 amino acids. Per the germline V gene, CDR1 is SNHLY and CDR2 is FYNNEI. The CDR3 loop reads CASSESKNIQYF. The DNA for the CDR3 is TGTGCCAGCAGTGAATCCAAAAACATTCAGTACTTC.

The rearrangement joins TRBV10-2 to TRBJ1-5; D may be TRBD1 (5 bases). V gave up 6 bases and J gave up 7 bases, with 10 bases separating them. Per germline, CDR1 WSHSY and CDR2 SAAADI. This CDR3 is 12 amino acids long. CDR3 region: CASRYGDQPQHF. The CDR3 DNA reads TGCGCCAGCAGGTACGGGGACCAGCCCCAGCATTTT.

The rearrangement uses TRBV11-2 and TRBJ1-1; no clear D. This CDR3 comprises 15 residues. V shed 1 base and J shed 0 bases, with 9 bases lying between them. The germline V gene has CDR1 SGHAT and CDR2 FQNNGV. The CDR3 loop reads CASSLASTLNTEAFF. The CDR3 region has the DNA TGTGCCAGCAGCTTAGCGTCGACATTGAACACTGAAGCTTTCTTT.

The chain uses TRBV4-2 and TRBJ2-3; 8 bases match TRBD2. The germline CDR1 and CDR2 sequences are LGHNA and YNFKEQ. J lost 2 bases, V lost 0 bases, and 1 base had no gene match. This CDR3 is 15 amino acids long. In nucleotides, the CDR3 is TGTGCCAGCAGCCAAGAACTAGCGGCCACAGATACGCAGTATTTT. Its protein product is CASSQELAATDTQYF.

This clone was seen a few times. This sequence joins TRBV11-2 and TRBJ1-4; maybe TRBD1 (5 bases). This CDR3 is 15 amino acids long. CDR1 and CDR2 from the germline V gene are SGHAT and FQNNGV. V was clipped by 6 bases and J by 8 bases, with 19 bases between them. The CDR3 DNA reads as TGTGCCAGCAGTTCACTACTAGCAAGGGGAGAAAAACTGTTTTTT. Translation: CASSSLLARGEKLFF.

The chain is built from TRBV3-1 (or the pseudogene TRBV3-2) and TRBJ2-7, with 12 bases lining up with TRBD1. Germline CDR1 and CDR2: LGHDT and YNNKEL (reference sequence). V trimming: 4 bases; J trimming: 6 bases; junction bases outside the gene matches: 4. CDR3 length: 14 residues. The CDR3 reads CASSPRDRGPEQYF. Here the CDR3 DNA reads TGTGCCAGCAGCCCACGGGACAGGGGGCCCGAGCAGTACTTC.

In regard to this clone: In the same sample, other DNA sequences code for this CDR3. The rearrangement links TRBV19 to TRBJ2-1, with a weak D call TRBD1 (5 bases). In germline, CDR1 is LNHDA, CDR2 SQIVND (reference sequence). CDR3 length: 13 amino acids. Trimming pared 4 bases from V and 8 bases from J, leaving 12 bases between. The chain's CDR3 is CASSRGQGDEQFF. In DNA, the CDR3 is TGTGCCAGTAGTAGAGGACAAGGCGATGAGCAGTTCTTC.

This clone was observed a handful of times. The chain couples TRBV28 to TRBJ1-1, with D possibly matching TRBD1 (6 bases). CDR1 is MDHEN and CDR2 is SYDVKM in the germline V gene. The CDR3 spans 14 residues. With 3 bases removed from V and 4 bases from J, the gap between germline ends came to 12 bases. CDR3: CASSLRGIGTEAFF. The CDR3, as DNA: TGTGCCAGCAGTTTGAGGGGGATTGGCACTGAAGCTTTCTTT.

This chain connects TRBV7-9 to TRBJ2-7; 7 bases align to TRBD1. Trimming cost V 5 bases and J 7 bases; bases outside gene matches: 14. Germline V gene sequence: CDR1 SEHNR, CDR2 FQNEAQ (reference sequence). The CDR3 length is 15 residues. In nucleotides, the CDR3 is TGTGCCAGCAGCCTCCGGGACAGAAGTGTGTGGGAGCAGTACTTC. Translated: CASSLRDRSVWEQYF.

This clone was seen just once. The rearrangement joins TRBV5-1 to TRBJ2-2; possible D gene TRBD2, 6 bases. The germline gives CDR1 SGHRS, CDR2 YFSETQ. The CDR3 is made up of 16 amino acids. V shed 0 bases and J shed 5 bases, with 14 bases lying between them. CDR3 coding DNA: TGCGCCAGCAGCTTGGACGGCGGGCGGGGTACCGGGGAGCTGTTTTTT. Its protein product is CASSLDGGRGTGELFF. The entire variable domain, with the rest obtained from reference TRBV5-1 and TRBJ2-2, is as follows: KAGVTQTPRYLIKTRGQQVTLSCSPISGHRSVSWYQQTPGQGLQFLFEYFSETQRNKGNFPGRFSGRQFSNSRSEMNVSTLELGDSALYLCASSLDGGRGTGELFFGEGSRLTVL.

The chain uses TRBV9 and TRBJ1-5; 7 bases line up with TRBD1. J gave up 8 bases and V 3 bases, and 5 bases lay outside the gene matches. CDR1 is SGDLS, CDR2 YYNGEE, per germline. This CDR3 has 13 residues. CDR3 DNA sequence: TGTGCCAGCAGCGAACAGGGGACGGAGCCCCAGCATTTT. This codes for CASSEQGTEPQHF. Based on the CDR3 plus reference TRBV9 and TRBJ1-5, the full variable domain is DSGVTQTPKHLITATGQRVTLRCSPRSGDLSVYWYQQSLDQGLQFLIQYYNGEERAKGNILERFSAQQFPDLHSELNLSSLELGDSALYFCASSEQGTEPQHFGDGTRLSIL.

V usage is TRBV5-1 and J usage is TRBJ2-3; TRBD2 matches 10 bases. The V segment lost 0 bases and the J segment 4 bases; nucleotides outside the gene matches: 2. This CDR3 region has 15 residues. Germline-derived CDR1 and CDR2 are SGHRS and YFSETQ. CDR3 coding DNA: TGCGCCAGCAGCTTGGCCAGCGGGAGGGCAGATACGCAGTATTTT. It yields the protein CASSLASGRADTQYF.

This chain joins TRBV2 and TRBJ2-2; D is ambiguous. Germline CDR1 is SNHLY and CDR2 is FYNNEI. This CDR3 comprises 15 residues. V was pared by 8 bases and J by 3 bases, with 16 bases between. CDR3 nucleotides: TGTGCCAGCGGGCCGACAACGGTAGACACCGGGGAGCTGTTTTTT. Amino acid sequence: CASGPTTVDTGELFF.

The chain links TRBV9 to TRBJ1-5; 9 nucleotides align to TRBD1. Germline loops: CDR1 SGDLS, CDR2 YYNGEE. CDR3 length: 14 amino acids. The trim removed 3 bases at V and 8 bases at J, leaving 6 bases unmatched. CDR3 residues: CASSETGGPEPQHF. CDR3 in DNA: TGTGCCAGCAGCGAGACAGGGGGTCCGGAGCCCCAGCATTTT.

The chain joins TRBV7-3 to TRBJ2-1; D possibly corresponds to TRBD1 (6 bases). The CDR3 loop spans 12 amino acids. Germline V gene data show CDR1 as SGHTA and CDR2 as FQGTGA. Between the trimmed V and J ends, which lost 2 bases and 8 bases, there was a span of 7 bases. The CDR3 DNA sequence: TGTGCCAGCAGCTTAGGGGGCGATGAGCAGTTCTTC. Its translation is CASSLGGDEQFF.

J is TRBJ2-7 and V is TRBV18; D may be TRBD1 or TRBD2 (5 bases each). Germline CDR1 reads KGHSH; CDR2 reads LQKENI. There are 16 residues in the CDR3. V was clipped by 3 bases and J by 0 bases, with 15 bases between them. CDR3 sequence: CASSPAGSGGSYEQYF. The CDR3 nucleotides are TGTGCCAGCTCACCGGCCGGGTCTGGGGGCTCCTACGAGCAGTACTTC.

CDR3 DNA sequence: TGTGCCAGCAGCGTTGCTGGCGAAACTTCTGGAGCTTTCTTT. Amino acid sequence: CASSVAGETSGAFF. V and J are TRBV28 and TRBJ1-1; no definite D call. V gave up 6 bases and J gave up 10 bases, with 21 bases separating them. This CDR3 has 14 amino acids. Germline lookup yields CDR1 MDHEN and CDR2 SYDVKM.

The rearrangement uses TRBV7-2 and TRBJ2-7, with TRBD1 matching 7 bases. Germline trimming cut 1 base from V and 1 base from J; bases unmatched to any gene: 1. The CDR3 is made up of 14 amino acids. The germline gives CDR1 SGHTA, CDR2 FQGNSA. The chain's CDR3 is CASSLVRGSYEQYF. The CDR3 DNA sequence: TGTGCCAGCAGCTTAGTCAGGGGGTCCTACGAGCAGTACTTC.

The chain recombines TRBV5-1 with TRBJ1-1; 8 positions match TRBD1. The V gene's germline CDR1 is SGHRS and CDR2 YFSETQ. This CDR3 contains 15 residues. With V trimmed by 4 bases and J by 1 base, 6 bases remained unmatched. This chain's CDR3 is CASSALTGGNTEAFF. In DNA, the CDR3 is TGCGCCAGCAGCGCGCTTACAGGGGGGAACACTGAAGCTTTCTTT.

The V call is TRBV24-1, the J call TRBJ2-1, with TRBD2 identical over 11 bases. Germline CDR1 KGHDR, CDR2 SFDVKD. The trim removed 4 bases at V and 5 bases at J, leaving 15 bases unmatched. The CDR3 sequence is 19 residues long. CDR3 amino acids: CATSDPSRQTSGKNNEQFF. Written as DNA, the CDR3 is TGTGCCACCAGTGACCCCTCGCGCCAGACTAGCGGGAAAAACAATGAGCAGTTCTTC.

The chain carries TRBV5-1 and TRBJ2-7; unclear D gene. This CDR3 region has 15 residues. Trimming stripped 4 bases from V and 3 bases from J, with 17 bases between. The V gene's germline CDR1 is SGHRS and CDR2 YFSETQ. The CDR3 nucleotides are TGCGCCAGCAGCCCAGAGATAGGGCGGCTCTACGAGCAGTACTTC. It specifies CASSPEIGRLYEQYF. Full variable domain (missing parts from reference TRBV5-1 and TRBJ2-7): KAGVTQTPRYLIKTRGQQVTLSCSPISGHRSVSWYQQTPGQGLQFLFEYFSETQRNKGNFPGRFSGRQFSNSRSEMNVSTLELGDSALYLCASSPEIGRLYEQYFGPGTRLTVT.

This chain uses TRBV19 with TRBJ2-3; D is perhaps TRBD1 (6 bases). V lost 2 bases and J 1 base, leaving 7 bases between the germline ends. Germline V CDR1 and CDR2: LNHDA, SQIVND (reference sequence). This CDR3 region has 14 residues. CDR3 region: CASSIRQGTDTQYF. The CDR3 DNA follows: TGTGCCAGTAGTATAAGACAGGGCACAGATACGCAGTATTTT.